The 11 T cell receptor beta chains reported below all come from one sample, sequenced in a study of kidney transplant recipient with SARS-CoV-2 infection. Via MiXCR, TCRdb re-called the reads, giving one row per CDR3 protein. The data contain 200,000 to 250,000 distinct CDR3 sequences, 25% to 30% of them singletons. The source was a blood sample, collected at baseline and on day 111 from a kidney transplant recipient. These receptors were obtained from a male patient aged 30 to 39 who had COVID-19 and was a kidney transplant recipient. Some T cells may have originated in the graft donor.

Turning to this clonotype: This may stem from a read error, because a much larger clone lies one nucleotide away. The CDR3 protein is CSVYQGSGNTIYF. The CDR3 DNA reads as TGCAGCGTTTACCAGGGGAGTGGAAACACCATATATTTT. The chain is built from TRBV29-1 and TRBJ1-3, with D tentatively TRBD1 (6 bases). CDR3 length: 13 amino acids. The V end was cut by 5 bases, the J end by 3 bases, with 11 bases between. Germline values: CDR1 SQVTM, CDR2 ANQGSEA.

This clonotype showed up many times. This chain uses TRBV7-8 with TRBJ1-1; D is unresolved. Trimming removed 1 base from V and 2 bases from J, with 14 bases in between. Germline CDR1 reads SGHVS; CDR2 reads FQNEAQ. The CDR3 loop spans 16 amino acids. The CDR3 DNA reads as TGTGCCAGCAGCTTAGAAGAGGGAGAATTTAACACTGAAGCTTTCTTT. Translated: CASSLEEGEFNTEAFF.

Points on this clonotype: A far larger clone differs by one base, so this is likely a read error. The genes are TRBV6-5 and TRBJ2-5; perhaps TRBD2 as D (5 bases). There are 14 residues in the CDR3. Per germline, CDR1 MNHEY and CDR2 SVGAGI. The V gene lost 5 bases and the J gene lost 13 bases, with 23 bases spanning the gap. The CDR3 DNA reads TGTGCCAGCAGTGAAAGGATAGCGACTGCGCCCGGGTACTTC. It translates to CASSERIATAPGYF.

As concerns this clonotype: It may be a read error: a sequence one base away is much more abundant. This chain uses TRBV2 with TRBJ1-4; a possible D gene is TRBD1 (6 bases). The germline V gene has CDR1 SNHLY and CDR2 FYNNEI. The germline V and J ends were trimmed by 10 bases and 7 bases, with 19 bases remaining between them. The CDR3 contains 14 residues. CDR3 loop: CANRPPGDPEKLFF. In DNA form, the CDR3 reads TGTGCCAACAGGCCACCAGGGGACCCTGAAAAACTGTTTTTT.

This clonotype has ten or more counts. The V gene is TRBV16, the J gene TRBJ1-2; D gene ambiguous. Germline V lookup: CDR1 KGHSY, CDR2 FQNENV. V dropped 5 bases and J dropped 4 bases, with 23 bases sitting between them. CDR3 length: 17 residues. This CDR3 is CASSIHSVVRKTYGYTF. The CDR3 DNA reads as TGTGCCAGCAGCATACATTCGGTCGTTAGAAAGACCTATGGCTACACCTTC. The full variable domain, with the rest looked up from reference TRBV16 and TRBJ1-2, is GEEVAQTPKHLVRGEGQKAKLYCAPIKGHSYVFWYQQVLKNEFKFLISFQNENVFDETGMPKERFSAKCLPNSPCSLEIQATKLEDSAVYFCASSIHSVVRKTYGYTFGSGTRLTVV.

This clonotype was counted a few times. The gene calls are TRBV7-9 and TRBJ2-1; 12 bases align to TRBD1. This CDR3 has 15 amino acids. V trimming: 5 bases; J trimming: 7 bases; junction bases outside the gene matches: 6. Germline V gives CDR1 SEHNR, CDR2 FQNEAQ (reference sequence). CDR3 in amino acids: CASSLGQGAMNEQFF. The DNA of the CDR3 is TGTGCCAGCAGCCTGGGACAGGGGGCGATGAATGAGCAGTTCTTC. Filled out from reference TRBV7-9 and TRBJ2-1, the complete variable domain reads DTGVSQNPRHKITKRGQNVTFRCDPISEHNRLYWYRQTLGQGPEFLTYFQNEAQLEKSRLLSDRFSAERPKGSFSTLEIQRTEQGDSAMYLCASSLGQGAMNEQFFGPGTRLTVL.

Note on this clonotype: The junction departs from the called germline gene at one end, perhaps through a read error. The V and J genes are TRBV20-1 and TRBJ2-5, with 7 bases fitting TRBD2. CDR1 is DFQATT and CDR2 is SNEGSKA in the germline V gene (reference sequence). This CDR3 contains 15 residues. The CDR3 DNA is TGCAGTGCTGGAGATGGGGAGGGTATACAAGAGACCCAGTACTTC. The encoded protein is CSAGDGEGIQETQYF.

As for this clonotype: A much larger clone lies one base from this, so it may be a read error. The chain carries TRBV24-1 and TRBJ1-2, with TRBD1 identical over 9 bases. Per the germline V gene, CDR1 is KGHDR and CDR2 is SFDVKD. The CDR3 extends over 13 amino acids. CDR3 protein: CATSGGTGFGHTF. CDR3 sequence (DNA): TGTGCCACCAGTGGCGGGACAGGGTTTGGCCACACCTTC.

The J gene is TRBJ2-7, the V gene TRBV2, with 9 positions matching TRBD1. The CDR3 is made up of 14 amino acids. CDR1 and CDR2 from the germline V gene are SNHLY and FYNNEI. CDR3 nucleotides: TGTGACAGCAAACCGGGACAGGGAGGAGACGAGCAGGACGTC. Encoded protein: CDSKPGQGGDEQDV.

With regard to this clonotype: A read error is possible here, since a much larger clone lies one base away. The rearrangement joins TRBV9 to TRBJ1-1, with 8 bases identical to TRBD1. The CDR3 extends over 13 amino acids. From germline, CDR1 is SGDLS and CDR2 YYNGEE. The CDR3 region is CASTPTRTGQASF. The CDR3 coding sequence is TGTGCCAGCACTCCAACTAGGACAGGGCAAGCTTCCTTT.

About this clonotype: A much larger clone is a single base away; this may be a read error. V gene TRBV5-8 combines with J gene TRBJ1-1; tentative D call: TRBD1 (5 bases). From germline, CDR1 is SGHTS and CDR2 YDEGEE. CDR3 length: 13 amino acids. The CDR3 loop reads CAGSLNGGTEAFF. DNA of the CDR3: TGTGCCGGCAGCTTGAACGGGGGCACTGAAGCTTTCTTT.